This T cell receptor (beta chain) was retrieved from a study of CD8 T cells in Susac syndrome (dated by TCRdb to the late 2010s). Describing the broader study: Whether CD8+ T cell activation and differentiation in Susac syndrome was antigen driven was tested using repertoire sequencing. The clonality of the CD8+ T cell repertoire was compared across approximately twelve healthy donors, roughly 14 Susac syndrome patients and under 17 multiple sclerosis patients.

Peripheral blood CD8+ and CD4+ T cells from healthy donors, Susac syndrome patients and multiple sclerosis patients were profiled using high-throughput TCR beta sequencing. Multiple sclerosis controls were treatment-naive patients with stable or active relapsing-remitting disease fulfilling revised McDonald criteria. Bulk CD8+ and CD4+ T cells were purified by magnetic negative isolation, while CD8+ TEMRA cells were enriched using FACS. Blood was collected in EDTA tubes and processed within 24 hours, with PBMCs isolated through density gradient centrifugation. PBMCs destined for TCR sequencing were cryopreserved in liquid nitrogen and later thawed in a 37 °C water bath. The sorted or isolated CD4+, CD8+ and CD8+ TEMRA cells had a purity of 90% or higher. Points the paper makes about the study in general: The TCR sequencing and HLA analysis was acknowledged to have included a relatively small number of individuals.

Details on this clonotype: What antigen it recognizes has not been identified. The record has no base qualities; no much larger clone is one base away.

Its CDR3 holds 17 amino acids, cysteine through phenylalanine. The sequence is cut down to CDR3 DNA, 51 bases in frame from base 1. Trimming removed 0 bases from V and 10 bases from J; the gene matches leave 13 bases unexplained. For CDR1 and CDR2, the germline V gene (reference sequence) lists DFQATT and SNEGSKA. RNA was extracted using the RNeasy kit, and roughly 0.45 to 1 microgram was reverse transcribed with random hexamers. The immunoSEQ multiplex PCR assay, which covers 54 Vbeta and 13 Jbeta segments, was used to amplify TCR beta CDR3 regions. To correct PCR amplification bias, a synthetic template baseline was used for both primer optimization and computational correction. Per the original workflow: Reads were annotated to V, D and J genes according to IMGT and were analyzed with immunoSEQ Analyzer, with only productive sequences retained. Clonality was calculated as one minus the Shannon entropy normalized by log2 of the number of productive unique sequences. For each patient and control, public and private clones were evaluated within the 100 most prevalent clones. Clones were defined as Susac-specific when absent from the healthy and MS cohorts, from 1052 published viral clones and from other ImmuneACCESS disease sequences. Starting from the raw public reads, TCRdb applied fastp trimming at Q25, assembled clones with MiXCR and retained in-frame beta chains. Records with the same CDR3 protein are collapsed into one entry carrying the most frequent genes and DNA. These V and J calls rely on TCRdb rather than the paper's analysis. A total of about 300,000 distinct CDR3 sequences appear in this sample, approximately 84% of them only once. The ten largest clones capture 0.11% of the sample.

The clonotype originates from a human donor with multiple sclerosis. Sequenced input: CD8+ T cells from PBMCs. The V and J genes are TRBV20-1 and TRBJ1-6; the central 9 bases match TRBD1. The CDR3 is CSARDTRRDRVYSPLHF. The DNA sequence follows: TGCAGTGCTAGAGACACTCGCCGGGACAGGGTGTACTCACCCCTCCACTTT.